This T cell receptor beta chain was recorded in a study of tumor-infiltrating lymphocytes in primary liver carcinoma. The CDR3 is 14 residues long. CDR1 is SGHAT and CDR2 is FQNNGV in the germline V gene. The researchers produced TCR beta cDNA from 400 to 650 ng total RNA with a constant-region primer. Construction of TCR beta libraries relied on three successive nested multiplex PCR rounds employing slightly modified ARM-PCR. PCR rounds one and two used TRBV1-TRBV30 forward primers with a C-beta reverse primer for around 9 cycles each. One entry per CDR3 protein, called by TCRdb with MiXCR from the multiplex PCR reads. Among 80,000 or so distinct CDR3 sequences listed, about two thirds were seen once. The table lists this clonotype with a count of one. Antigen: not known. The junction departs from the called germline gene at one end, perhaps through a read error. DNA and RNA were both co-extracted from approximately 20-30 mg of bulk tissue that had not been sorted.

Whole-study findings and limits: Blood fell significantly below tumors in its top-250-clone fraction (p = 0.039).

The sequence derives from a woman aged 55-69 years with primary liver carcinoma and hepatitis B virus infection. This rearrangement joins TRBV11-2 to TRBJ2-1; D remains ambiguous. Sequencing input: liver tumor tissue from sampling region 4. Described subset: tumor region T4, right-lateral pole. The CDR3 is CASSLDRPNDEQLF. CDR3 DNA sequence: TGTGCCAGTAGCTTAGATAGGCCCAACGATGAGCAGTTATTC.